Given below is one TCR beta chain in context. Its target antigen remains unknown. No clone much larger than this one lies a single base away; base qualities are absent. The record originates from a study of lymphopenia after photon versus proton radiotherapy (dated by TCRdb to between 2017 and 2020). About the study as a whole: Photon and proton radiation therapy were compared by the study for their immunological effects in patients with gastrointestinal tumors who developed high-grade lymphopenia. The cohort included approximately 22 patients with gastrointestinal tumors who developed lymphopenia after receiving either photon or proton therapy. The goal of the study was to characterize the differences between the two radiation modalities in how they affect the immune system.

Library preparation used the immunoSEQ multiplex PCR assay. T cell repertoires were profiled by deep sequencing of rearranged TCR beta loci, alongside multiparametric flow cytometry. This is the immuneACCESS table as TCRdb keeps it, with only in-frame sequences that have V and J called. A part of the clones is gone; compared with another copy, unresolved V genes explain less than half, and the rest is unexplained. The sample profile shows 65,000 to 85,000 clones; about nine tenths of them were found once. About 2.2% of the sample is held by the ten biggest clonotypes. The junction carries 8 bases between V and J, which are trimmed by 0 bases and 6 bases respectively. The CDR3 runs 13 amino acids, cysteine and phenylalanine included. The read is trimmed to its CDR3 DNA, 39 bases read in frame from base 1. CDR1 and CDR2, looked up from the germline V gene, are KGHSH and LQKENI. Broader findings and caveats from the paper: Once the lymphocyte count had reached its nadir, the repertoires of photon-treated patients showed oligoclonal expansion, particularly of CD8+ Temra cells, and this expansion drove the decline in diversity. During treatment, patients who received photon therapy lost naive T cells and TCR diversity and gained effector/memory populations, whereas patients who received proton therapy remained relatively stable. Across the cohort, an inverse correlation was found between a larger post-nadir drop in TCR diversity and overall survival time among patients who died. The survival association was assessed only in patients who died, and the authors presented better survival with proton therapy as a possibility rather than a demonstrated result.

The source is a woman aged 40 to 50 with cholangiocarcinoma. Material: peripheral blood, obtained from a patient treated with photon-based radiotherapy. The V and J genes are TRBV18 and TRBJ2-5; the best D guess is TRBD2, with 6 bases matching. The CDR3 reads CASSPPGGKTQYF. The sequenced DNA is TGTGCCAGCTCACCACCGGGGGGAAAGACCCAGTACTTC.